The 11 T cell receptor beta chains given below trace back to one sample, sequenced in a study of blood T cells in healthy people across ages. The use of a sample-barcoded 5' primer and a J-beta primer mix characterized a second PCR of about 6 to 12 cycles. TCRdb re-called the 5' RACE reads through MiXCR, storing one row per CDR3 protein. The sample carries about 560,000 distinct CDR3 sequences, roughly a quarter recorded once. This sample also appeared in a second study, on T cells of mothers and their children.

The sequencing sample was made of blood. These receptors were taken from a boy between 2 and 15 years old in good health.

This CDR3 reads CASSSGPVRFNYGYTF. The CDR3 DNA reads TGTGCCAGCAGTTCGGGTCCGGTTCGGTTTAACTATGGCTACACCTTC. The chain is built from TRBV6-2 or TRBV6-3 and TRBJ1-2, with D unresolved. Trimming took 4 bases from V and 1 from J, leaving 16 bases between them. This CDR3 contains 16 residues. The germline gives CDR1 MNHEY, CDR2 SVGEGT.

There are a few counts of this clonotype. The CDR3 bases are TGCGCCAGCAGCTTGGGGCACCAGCAGTACTTC. It is translated as CASSLGHQQYF. The V call is TRBV5-1, the J call TRBJ2-5, with D unresolved. Trimming took off 0 bases at V and 11 bases at J, with 8 bases between the two ends. The CDR3 is 11 amino acids. Germline V gene data show CDR1 as SGHRS and CDR2 as YFSETQ.

This clonotype was seen a few times. The chain couples TRBV27 to TRBJ2-7; 7 bases map to TRBD2. The germline gives CDR1 MNHEY, CDR2 SMNVEV (reference sequence). The junction had 2 bases not matched to a gene; V was cut back by 0 bases and J by 6 bases. The CDR3 is made up of 13 amino acids. The CDR3 region has the DNA TGTGCCAGCAGTTTATCGGGGGGGAGCGAGCAGTACTTC. This sequence encodes CASSLSGGSEQYF.

CDR3 bases: TGCAGTGCTAGAGCTAACCGGGAGGGCCTCTACGAGCAGTACTTC. Its protein product is CSARANREGLYEQYF. The genes are TRBV20-1 and TRBJ2-7; 8 bases map to TRBD2. The CDR3 loop spans 15 amino acids. Per germline, CDR1 DFQATT and CDR2 SNEGSKA (reference sequence). V lost 1 base and J lost 3; bases outside the gene matches: 8.

J is TRBJ2-7 and V is TRBV18, with D perhaps TRBD1 or TRBD2 (5 bases each). Germline values: CDR1 KGHSH, CDR2 LQKENI. The CDR3 runs to 15 residues. Deletions cut 6 bases from V and 3 bases from J, with 18 bases between. The CDR3 region is CASSRGRELGYEQYF. The CDR3 coding sequence is TGTGCCAGCTCTAGGGGCAGGGAGCTTGGCTACGAGCAGTACTTC.

The chain recombines TRBV6-4 with TRBJ2-3, with 7 positions matching TRBD1. The CDR3 sequence is 17 residues long. V was clipped by 8 bases and J by 5 bases; unmatched bases: 19. The germline V gene has CDR1 MRHNA and CDR2 SNTAGT. CDR3 sequence (DNA): TGTGCCAGCCCAAACCTAGGACAGGCCCCTGTGAGAGATACGCAGTATTTT. Translating gives CASPNLGQAPVRDTQYF.

With regard to this clonotype: The CDR3 carries no conserved terminal phenylalanine or tryptophan, so it likely arises from a read error. The rearrangement uses TRBV12-3 or TRBV12-4 and TRBJ2-3; 7 bases fit TRBD2. Unmatched junction bases numbered 8, after V lost 4 bases and J lost 1 base. The CDR3 is 16 amino acids. In nucleotides, the CDR3 is TGTGCCAGCAGTTGGGATCGGGGGGTACGCACAGATACGCAGTATTCT. This encodes CASSWDRGVRTDTQYS.

The genes are TRBV6-5 and TRBJ2-3; no reliable D call. The end of the DNA is better explained by TRBJ1-5, so the J call may be wrong. The CDR3 spans 17 residues. CDR1 MNHEY and CDR2 SVGAGI come from the germline V gene. The CDR3 sequence: CASSYPRVVSSTDTQHF. The CDR3 bases are TGTGCCAGCAGTTACCCAAGGGTCGTATCCAGCACAGATACGCAGCATTTT.

This clonotype appeared a few times. The chain is built from TRBV20-1 and TRBJ2-1; D remains ambiguous. The CDR3 consists of 14 residues. V lost 2 bases, J lost 0 bases, and 8 bases lay in between. Germline V CDR1 and CDR2: DFQATT, SNEGSKA (reference sequence). The CDR3 coding sequence is TGCAGTGCTAGAAGCCTCCTCTCCTACAATGAGCAGTTCTTC. Protein sequence: CSARSLLSYNEQFF.

There are many counts of this clonotype. The junction and the germline gene differ at one end; a read error may be behind it. The chain uses TRBV7-2 and TRBJ2-1; D is perhaps TRBD2 (5 bases). The germline gives CDR1 SGHTA, CDR2 FQGNSA. CDR3 size: 16 residues. The CDR3 nucleotides read TGTGCCAGCAGCCTAGCTGCGAGGACCAGCTACAATGAGCAGTTCTTC. Translating gives CASSLAARTSYNEQFF.

There are a few counts of this clonotype. The rearrangement joins TRBV15 to TRBJ2-6; 7 bases are a match to TRBD1. Germline CDR1 reads LNHNV; CDR2 reads YYDKDF (reference sequence). Losses at the gene ends were 2 bases for V and 4 bases for J; bases not matched to a gene: 5. The CDR3 length is 16 residues. CDR3 protein: CATSRRQGTGANVLTF. The DNA of the CDR3 is TGTGCCACCAGCAGAAGACAGGGTACGGGGGCCAACGTCCTGACTTTC.